The present T cell receptor (beta chain) was sequenced within a study of blood T cell repertoires in COVID-19. Study-wide background: Samples of COVID-19 (acute and convalescent) were obtained from the United States, Italy and Spain.

Libraries were prepared by immunoSEQ multiplex PCR; TCRdb keeps only in-frame clonotypes and omits some of them. The repertoire holds approximately 290,000 clones, with around 89% as singletons. The V and J ends lost 3 bases and 8 bases respectively, with 10 bases between them. The CDR3 has 12 residues. Germline V gene data show CDR1 as SNHLY and CDR2 as FYNNEI. The sequence was collected from a young man with acute or convalescent COVID-19. The genes are TRBV2 and TRBJ1-2; D not resolved. Source material: peripheral blood. This CDR3 reads CASSDTAWGYTF. CDR3 bases: TGTGCCAGCAGTGATACCGCGTGGGGCTACACCTTC.